A single sample gave rise to the 2 T cell receptor beta chains below, sequenced in a study of blood T cell repertoires in COVID-19. Some clones are missing from TCRdb's copy, which holds only in-frame ones; the method was immunoSEQ multiplex PCR. The sample lists roughly 150,000 clones, approximately 86% occurring once. Sequenced: peripheral blood. Receptors were obtained from a woman older than 75 with COVID-19, enrolled during active disease.

V is TRBV18 and J is TRBJ1-4; D perhaps matches TRBD1 (5 bases). The CDR3 runs to 17 residues. In germline, CDR1 is KGHSH, CDR2 LQKENI. Trimming removed 3 bases from V and 6 bases from J, with 20 bases in between. CDR3 coding DNA: TGTGCCAGCTCACCGCAAATCCTCAGGGAGGGGCATGAAAAACTGTTTTTT. Translating gives CASSPQILREGHEKLFF.

The chain recombines TRBV5-5 with TRBJ2-7; tentatively, D is TRBD1 (5 bases). V gave up 4 bases and J gave up 0 bases, with 14 bases separating them. The CDR3 totals 15 residues. The germline CDR1 and CDR2 sequences are SGHKS and YYEKEE (reference sequence). The CDR3 DNA reads TGTGCCAGCAGCCCCAGGGTATTGGGCTCCTACGAGCAGTACTTC. Translation: CASSPRVLGSYEQYF.